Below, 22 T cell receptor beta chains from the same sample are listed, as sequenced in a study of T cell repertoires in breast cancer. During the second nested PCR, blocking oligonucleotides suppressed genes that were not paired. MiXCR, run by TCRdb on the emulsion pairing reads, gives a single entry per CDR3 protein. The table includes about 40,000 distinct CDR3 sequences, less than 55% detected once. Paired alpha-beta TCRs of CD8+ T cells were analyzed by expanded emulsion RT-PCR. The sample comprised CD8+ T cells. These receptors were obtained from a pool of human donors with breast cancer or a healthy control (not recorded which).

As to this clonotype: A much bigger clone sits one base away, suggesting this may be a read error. The CDR3 protein is CSARHRATDTRYF. In nucleotides, the CDR3 is TGCAGTGCTAGGCACCGAGCCACAGATACGCGGTATTTT. The genes are TRBV20-1 and TRBJ2-3; D gene ambiguous. The CDR3 covers 13 residues. Germline lookup yields CDR1 DFQATT and CDR2 SNEGSKA (reference sequence).

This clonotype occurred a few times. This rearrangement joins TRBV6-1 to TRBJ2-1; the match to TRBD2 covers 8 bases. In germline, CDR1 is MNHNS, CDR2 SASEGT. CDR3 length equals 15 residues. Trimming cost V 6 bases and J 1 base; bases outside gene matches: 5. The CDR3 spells CASSQLAASYNEQFF. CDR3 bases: TGTGCCAGCAGCCAACTAGCGGCATCCTACAATGAGCAGTTCTTC.

The CDR3 DNA reads as TGTGCCAGCAGCGGACAGTATAGCAATCAGCCCCAGCATTTT. Protein: CASSGQYSNQPQHF. The chain recombines TRBV2 with TRBJ1-5; a weak D match, TRBD1 (6 bases). V was cut by 6 bases and J by 0 bases, with 9 bases left in between. Germline CDR1 is SNHLY and CDR2 is FYNNEI. This CDR3 region has 14 residues.

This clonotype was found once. Here the CDR3 DNA reads TGTGCCAGCAAAGTCGCGGGTTACCCCTACGAGCAGTACTTC. Amino acids: CASKVAGYPYEQYF. The J gene is TRBJ2-7, the V gene TRBV11-3, with D perhaps TRBD2 (5 bases). The germline CDR1 and CDR2 sequences are SGHNT and YENEEA. Trimming pared 7 bases from V and 2 bases from J, leaving 15 bases between. The CDR3 consists of 14 residues.

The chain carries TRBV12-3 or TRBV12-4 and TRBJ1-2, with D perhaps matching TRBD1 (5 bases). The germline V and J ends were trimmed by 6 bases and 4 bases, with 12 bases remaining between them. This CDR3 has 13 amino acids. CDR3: CASSPAGGYGYTF. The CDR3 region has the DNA TGTGCCAGCAGCCCTGCCGGGGGCTATGGCTACACCTTC.

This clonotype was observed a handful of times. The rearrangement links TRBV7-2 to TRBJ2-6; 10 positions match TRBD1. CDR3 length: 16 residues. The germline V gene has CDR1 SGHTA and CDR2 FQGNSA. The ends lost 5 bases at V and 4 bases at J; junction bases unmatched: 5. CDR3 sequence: CASSPTGGDGANVLTF. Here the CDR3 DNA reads TGTGCCAGCAGCCCGACAGGGGGCGACGGGGCCAACGTCCTGACTTTC.

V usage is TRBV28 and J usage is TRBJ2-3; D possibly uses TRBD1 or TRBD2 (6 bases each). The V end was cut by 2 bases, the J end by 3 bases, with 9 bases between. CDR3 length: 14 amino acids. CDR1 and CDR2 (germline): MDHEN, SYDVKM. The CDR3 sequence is CASSLGGPTDTQYF. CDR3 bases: TGTGCCAGCAGTTTAGGGGGGCCGACAGATACGCAGTATTTT.

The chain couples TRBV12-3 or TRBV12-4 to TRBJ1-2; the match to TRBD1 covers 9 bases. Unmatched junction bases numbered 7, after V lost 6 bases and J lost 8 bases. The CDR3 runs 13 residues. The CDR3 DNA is TGTGCCAGCAGCAAACAGGGGGCAGCCGGCTACACCTTC. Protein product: CASSKQGAAGYTF.

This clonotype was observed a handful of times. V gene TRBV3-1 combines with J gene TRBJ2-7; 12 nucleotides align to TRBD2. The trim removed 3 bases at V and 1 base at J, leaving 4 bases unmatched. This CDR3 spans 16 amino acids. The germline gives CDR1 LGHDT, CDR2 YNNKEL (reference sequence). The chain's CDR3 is CASSHGLAGRSYEQYF. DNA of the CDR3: TGTGCCAGCAGCCATGGACTAGCGGGGAGATCCTACGAGCAGTACTTC.

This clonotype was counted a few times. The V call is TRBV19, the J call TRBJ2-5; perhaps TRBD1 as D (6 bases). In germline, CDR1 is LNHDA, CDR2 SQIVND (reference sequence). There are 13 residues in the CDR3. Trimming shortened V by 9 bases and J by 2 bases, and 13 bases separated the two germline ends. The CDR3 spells CASAPTGQETQYF. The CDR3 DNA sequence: TGTGCCAGCGCTCCGACAGGTCAAGAGACCCAGTACTTC. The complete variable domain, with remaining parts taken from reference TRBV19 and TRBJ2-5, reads DGGITQSPKYLFRKEGQNVTLSCEQNLNHDAMYWYRQDPGQGLRLIYYSQIVNDFQKGDIAEGYSVSREKKESFPLTVTSAQKNPTAFYLCASAPTGQETQYFGPGTRLLVL.

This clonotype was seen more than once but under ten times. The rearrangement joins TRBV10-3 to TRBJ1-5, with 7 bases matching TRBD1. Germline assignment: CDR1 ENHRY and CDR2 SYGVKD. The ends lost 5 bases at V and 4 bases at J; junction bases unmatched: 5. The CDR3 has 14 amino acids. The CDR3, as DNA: TGTGCCATCAGTCCAGGGGGGGGAAATCAGCCCCAGCATTTT. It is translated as CAISPGGGNQPQHF.

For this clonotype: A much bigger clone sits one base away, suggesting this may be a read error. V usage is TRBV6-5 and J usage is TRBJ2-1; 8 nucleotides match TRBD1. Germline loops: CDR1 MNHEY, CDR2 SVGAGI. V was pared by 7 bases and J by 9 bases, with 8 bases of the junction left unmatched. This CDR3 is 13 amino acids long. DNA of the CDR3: TGTGCCAGCAATCCGACAGGGGAGAGTGAGCAGTTCTTC. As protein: CASNPTGESEQFF.

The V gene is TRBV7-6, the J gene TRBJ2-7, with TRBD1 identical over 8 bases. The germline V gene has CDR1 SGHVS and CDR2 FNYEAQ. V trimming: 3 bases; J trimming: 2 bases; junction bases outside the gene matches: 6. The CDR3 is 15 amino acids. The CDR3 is CASSFYQGAAYEQYF. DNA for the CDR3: TGTGCCAGCAGCTTTTACCAGGGGGCGGCCTACGAGCAGTACTTC.

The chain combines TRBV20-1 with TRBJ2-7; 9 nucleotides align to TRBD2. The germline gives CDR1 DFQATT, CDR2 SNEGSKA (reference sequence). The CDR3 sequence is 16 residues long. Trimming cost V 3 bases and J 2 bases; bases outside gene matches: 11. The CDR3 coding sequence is TGCAGTGCTAGCCCTAGCGGGGATTACTCTCCCTACGAGCAGTACTTC. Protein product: CSASPSGDYSPYEQYF.

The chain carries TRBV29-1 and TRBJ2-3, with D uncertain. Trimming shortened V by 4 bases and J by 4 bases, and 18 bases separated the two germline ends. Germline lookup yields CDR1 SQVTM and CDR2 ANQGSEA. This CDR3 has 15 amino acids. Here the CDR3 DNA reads TGCAGCGTTGGTGGTGACCGCCTCGGACCAGATACGCAGTATTTT. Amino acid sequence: CSVGGDRLGPDTQYF.

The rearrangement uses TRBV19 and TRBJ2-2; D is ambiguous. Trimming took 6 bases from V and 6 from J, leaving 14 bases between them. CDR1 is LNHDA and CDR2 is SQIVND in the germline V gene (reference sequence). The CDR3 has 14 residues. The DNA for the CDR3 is TGTGCCAGTAGCCAGCTCGGTAGTCCCGGGGAGCTGTTTTTT. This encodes CASSQLGSPGELFF. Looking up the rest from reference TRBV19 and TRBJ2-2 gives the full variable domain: DGGITQSPKYLFRKEGQNVTLSCEQNLNHDAMYWYRQDPGQGLRLIYYSQIVNDFQKGDIAEGYSVSREKKESFPLTVTSAQKNPTAFYLCASSQLGSPGELFFGEGSRLTVL.

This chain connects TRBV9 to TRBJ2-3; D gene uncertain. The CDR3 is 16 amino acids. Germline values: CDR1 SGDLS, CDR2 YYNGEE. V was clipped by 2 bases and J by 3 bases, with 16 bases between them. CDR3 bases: TGTGCCAGCAGCGTCGACCCGCTAGGAAGGACAGATACGCAGTATTTT. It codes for CASSVDPLGRTDTQYF.

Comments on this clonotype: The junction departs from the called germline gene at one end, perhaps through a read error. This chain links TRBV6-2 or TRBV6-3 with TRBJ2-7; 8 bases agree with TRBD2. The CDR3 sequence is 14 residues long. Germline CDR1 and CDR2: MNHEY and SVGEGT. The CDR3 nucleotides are TGTGCCAGCAGTTACGAGCGGGAGCCCTACAAGCAGTACTTC. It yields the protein CASSYEREPYKQYF.

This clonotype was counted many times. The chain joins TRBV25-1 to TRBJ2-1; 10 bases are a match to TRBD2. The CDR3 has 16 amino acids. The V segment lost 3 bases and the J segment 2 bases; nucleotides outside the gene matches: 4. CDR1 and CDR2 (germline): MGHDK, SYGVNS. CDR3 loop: CASSDTSGRAYNEQFF. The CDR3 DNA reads TGTGCCAGCAGTGATACGAGCGGGAGGGCCTACAATGAGCAGTTCTTC.

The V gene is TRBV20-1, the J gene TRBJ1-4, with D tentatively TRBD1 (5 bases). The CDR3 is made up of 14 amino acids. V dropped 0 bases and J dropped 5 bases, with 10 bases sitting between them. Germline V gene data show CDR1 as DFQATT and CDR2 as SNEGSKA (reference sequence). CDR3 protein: CSARDGAKNEKLFF. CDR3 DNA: TGCAGTGCTAGAGACGGGGCCAAGAATGAAAAACTGTTTTTT.

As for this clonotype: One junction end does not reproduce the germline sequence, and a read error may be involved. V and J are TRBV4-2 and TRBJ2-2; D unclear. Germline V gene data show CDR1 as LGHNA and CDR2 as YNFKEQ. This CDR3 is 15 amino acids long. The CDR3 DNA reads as TGTACCAGCAGCCAAGAGGAGCGCTCCACCGGGGAGCTGTTTTTT. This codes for CTSSQEERSTGELFF.

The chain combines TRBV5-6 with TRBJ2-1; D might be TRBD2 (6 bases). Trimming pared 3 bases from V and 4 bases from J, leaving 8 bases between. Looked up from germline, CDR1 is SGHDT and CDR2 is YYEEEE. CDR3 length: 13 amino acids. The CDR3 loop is CASSSGGYNEQFF. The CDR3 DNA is TGTGCCAGCAGCTCCGGGGGTTACAATGAGCAGTTCTTC.